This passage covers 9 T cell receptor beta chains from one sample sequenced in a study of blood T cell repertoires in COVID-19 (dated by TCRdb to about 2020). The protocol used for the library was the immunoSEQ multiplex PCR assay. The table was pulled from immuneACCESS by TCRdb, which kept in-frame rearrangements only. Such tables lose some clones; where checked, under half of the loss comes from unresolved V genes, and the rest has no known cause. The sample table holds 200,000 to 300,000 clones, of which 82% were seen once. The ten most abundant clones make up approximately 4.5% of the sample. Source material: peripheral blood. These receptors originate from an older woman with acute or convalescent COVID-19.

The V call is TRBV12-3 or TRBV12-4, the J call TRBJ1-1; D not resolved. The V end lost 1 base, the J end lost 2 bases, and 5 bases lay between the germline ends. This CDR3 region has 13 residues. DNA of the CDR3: TGTGCCAGCAGTTTAGTGTCTAACACTGAAGCTTTCTTT. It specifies CASSLVSNTEAFF.

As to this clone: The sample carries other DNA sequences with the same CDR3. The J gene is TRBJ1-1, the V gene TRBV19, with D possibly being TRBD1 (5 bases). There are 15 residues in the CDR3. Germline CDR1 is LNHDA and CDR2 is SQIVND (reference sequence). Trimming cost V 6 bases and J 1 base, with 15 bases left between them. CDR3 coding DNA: TGTGCCAGTAGGATCGGGGGACGTCGGAACACTGAAGCTTTCTTT. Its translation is CASRIGGRRNTEAFF.

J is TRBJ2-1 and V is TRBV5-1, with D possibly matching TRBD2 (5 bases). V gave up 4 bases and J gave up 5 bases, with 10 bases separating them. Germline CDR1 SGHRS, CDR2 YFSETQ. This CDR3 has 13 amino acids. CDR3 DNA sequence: TGCGCCAGCAGCCGGGGAAGCAACAATGAGCAGTTCTTC. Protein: CASSRGSNNEQFF.

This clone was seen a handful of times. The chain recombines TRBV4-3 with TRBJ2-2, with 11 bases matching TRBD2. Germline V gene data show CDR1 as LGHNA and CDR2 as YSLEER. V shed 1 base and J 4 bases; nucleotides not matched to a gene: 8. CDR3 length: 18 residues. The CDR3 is CASSQGVAGGSSTGELFF. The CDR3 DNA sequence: TGCGCCAGCAGCCAAGGGGTAGCGGGGGGGTCGAGCACCGGGGAGCTGTTTTTT.

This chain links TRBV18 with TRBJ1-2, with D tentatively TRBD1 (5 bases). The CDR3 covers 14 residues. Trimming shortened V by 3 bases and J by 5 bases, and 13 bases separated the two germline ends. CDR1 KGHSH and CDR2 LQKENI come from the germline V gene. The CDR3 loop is CASSPSRDYYGYTF. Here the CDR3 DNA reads TGTGCCAGCTCACCCAGCAGGGACTATTATGGCTACACCTTC. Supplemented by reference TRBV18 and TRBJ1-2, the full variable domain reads NAGVMQNPRHLVRRRGQEARLRCSPMKGHSHVYWYRQLPEEGLKFMVYLQKENIIDESGMPKERFSAEFPKEGPSILRIQQVVRGDSAAYFCASSPSRDYYGYTFGSGTRLTVV.

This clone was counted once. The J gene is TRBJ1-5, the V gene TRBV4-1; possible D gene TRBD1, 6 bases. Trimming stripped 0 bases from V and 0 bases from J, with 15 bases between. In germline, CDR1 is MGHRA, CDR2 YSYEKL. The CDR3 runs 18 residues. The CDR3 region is CASSQEGTGFNSNQPQHF. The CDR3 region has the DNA TGCGCCAGCAGCCAAGAGGGAACAGGGTTTAATAGCAATCAGCCCCAGCATTTT.

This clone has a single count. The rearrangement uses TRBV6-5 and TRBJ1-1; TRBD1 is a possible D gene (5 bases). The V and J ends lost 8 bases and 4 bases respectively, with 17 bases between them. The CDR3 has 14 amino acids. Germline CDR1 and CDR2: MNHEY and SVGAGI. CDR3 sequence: CASALGLWSTEAFF. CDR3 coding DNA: TGTGCCAGCGCCCTGGGACTGTGGAGCACTGAAGCTTTCTTT.

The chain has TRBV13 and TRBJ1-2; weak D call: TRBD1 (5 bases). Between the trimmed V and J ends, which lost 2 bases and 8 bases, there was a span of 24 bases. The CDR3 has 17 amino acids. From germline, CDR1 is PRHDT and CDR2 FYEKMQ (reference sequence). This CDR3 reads CASSLRGGDAAGRGYTF. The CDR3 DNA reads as TGTGCCAGCAGCTTACGGGGGGGAGACGCAGCGGGCAGGGGCTACACCTTC.

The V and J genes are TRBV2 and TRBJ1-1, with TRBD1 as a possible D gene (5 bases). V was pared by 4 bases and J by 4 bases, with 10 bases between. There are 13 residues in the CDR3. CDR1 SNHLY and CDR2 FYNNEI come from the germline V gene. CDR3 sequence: CASSGDRGTEAFF. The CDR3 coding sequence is TGTGCCAGCAGTGGAGACAGAGGCACTGAAGCTTTCTTT.